This T cell receptor beta chain originates from a study of T-cell reconstitution after alpha-beta-depleted transplantation in children. Whole-study findings and limits: Several hundred rapidly expanded clones from non-depleted graft cells reportedly supplied alpha-beta T cells about two months post-transplant. By one year post-transplant, T-cell counts and diversity largely arose from T cells that were newly produced. At day 60, the high TCRbeta diversity found in some patients originated from recipient T cells and thymic progenitors that had survived.

The TCRbeta library was prepared with unique molecular identifiers. TCRdb recomputed calls from the PCR reads with MiXCR, one row per CDR3 protein. This table has over 150,000 distinct CDR3 sequences, around 10% appearing once. From germline, CDR1 is WNHNN and CDR2 SYGVQD (reference sequence). The CDR3 totals 15 residues. Trimming cost V 2 bases and J 3 bases, with 12 bases left between them. The sample holds many counts of this clonotype. The antigen remains unidentified. The chain employs TRBV10-1 and TRBJ2-3; weak D call: TRBD2 (5 bases). The sample consisted of PBMCs, taken before TCRalphabeta/CD19-depleted stem cell transplant. The sequence was obtained from a boy aged 2 to 9 with acute myeloid leukemia, due to receive a stem cell transplant. The CDR3 loop reads CASSENPEGTDTQYF. In nucleotides, the CDR3 is TGCGCCAGCAGTGAGAACCCAGAGGGAACAGATACGCAGTATTTT.